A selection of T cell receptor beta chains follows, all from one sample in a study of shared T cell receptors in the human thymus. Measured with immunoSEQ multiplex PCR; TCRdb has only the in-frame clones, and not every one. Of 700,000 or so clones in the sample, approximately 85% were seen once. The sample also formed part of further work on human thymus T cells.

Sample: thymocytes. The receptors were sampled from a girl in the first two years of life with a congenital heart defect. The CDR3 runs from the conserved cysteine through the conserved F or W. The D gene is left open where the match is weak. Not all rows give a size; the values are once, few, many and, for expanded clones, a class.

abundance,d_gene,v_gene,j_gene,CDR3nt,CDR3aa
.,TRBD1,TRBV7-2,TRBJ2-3,TGTGCCAGCAGCTTGGGCCACAGGGGGACCACAGATACGCAGTATTTT,CASSLGHRGTTDTQYF
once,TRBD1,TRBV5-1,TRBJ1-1,TGCGCCAGCAGCTTAAGGACAGGGGTGGGGAACACTGAAGCTTTCTTT,CASSLRTGVGNTEAFF
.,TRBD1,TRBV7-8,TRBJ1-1,TGTGCCAGCAGCTTAGGACAGGGTTGGACTGAAGCTTTCTTT,CASSLGQGWTEAFF
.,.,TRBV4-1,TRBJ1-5,TGCGCCAGCAGCCAAGCGGGGTCTTCGGGAAATCAGCCCCAGCATTTT,CASSQAGSSGNQPQHF
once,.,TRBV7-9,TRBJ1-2,TGTGCCAGTCACACGGAGTTCTCCTATGGCTACACCTTC,CASHTEFSYGYTF
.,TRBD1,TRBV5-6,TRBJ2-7,TGTGCCAGCAGCTCGAGGACAGGGATCGTGGACGAGCAGTACTTC,CASSSRTGIVDEQYF
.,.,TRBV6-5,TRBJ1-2,TGTGCCACAGGGGTTCATCCCGAAGCTAACTATGGCTACACCTTC,CATGVHPEANYGYTF
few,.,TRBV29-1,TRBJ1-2,TGCAGCGATAACTCAGGGGCGGCGAGTTATGGCTACACCTTC,CSDNSGAASYGYTF
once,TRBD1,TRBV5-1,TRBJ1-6,TGCGCCAGCAGCCCTAGGATGAGGGCCGGGACAGCTAATTCACCCCTCCACTTT,CASSPRMRAGTANSPLHF
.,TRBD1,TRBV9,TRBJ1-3,TGTGCCAGCAGCGTAAGGTCGACAGGGTTTTTTGGAAACACCATATATTTT,CASSVRSTGFFGNTIYF
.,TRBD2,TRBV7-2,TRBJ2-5,TGTGCCAGCAGCTTAGTCGGGGGGGCCTGGGTAGAGACCCAGTACTTC,CASSLVGGAWVETQYF
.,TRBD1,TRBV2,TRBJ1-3,TGTGCCAGCAGCCCCAGGGGGTTGACTGGAAACACCATATATTTT,CASSPRGLTGNTIYF
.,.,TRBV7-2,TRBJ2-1,TGTGCCAGCAGCTTGAGGACTACCCGGATGAAACAGTTCTTC,CASSLRTTRMKQFF
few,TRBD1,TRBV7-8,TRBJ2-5,TGTGCCAGCAGCCTCCGAAGGGGGCGCAATCTTGAAAAGACCCAGTACTTC,CASSLRRGRNLEKTQYF
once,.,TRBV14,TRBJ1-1,TGTGCCAGCAGCCACAACAGGGAAGGTACTGAAGCTTTCTTT,CASSHNREGTEAFF
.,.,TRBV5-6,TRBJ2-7,TGTGCCAGCAGCTTAAGGGGGGGGGTGAGGACCTACGAGCAGTACTTC,CASSLRGGVRTYEQYF
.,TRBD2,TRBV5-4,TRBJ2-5,TGTGCCAGCAGCCGGGAGGCGGCGGCTCAAGAGACCCAGTACTTC,CASSREAAAQETQYF
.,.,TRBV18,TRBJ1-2,TGTGCCAGCTCACCTAGGATGGCGGTCGTTATCTATGGCTACACCTTC,CASSPRMAVVIYGYTF
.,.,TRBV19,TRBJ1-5,TGTGCCAGTAGTTCCAACTTCGGGCCCCAGCATTTT,CASSSNFGPQHF
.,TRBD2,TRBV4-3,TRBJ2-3,TGCGCCAGCAGCCAAATTATGCCCGGACTAGCGGGGGCAGATACGCAGTATTTT,CASSQIMPGLAGADTQYF
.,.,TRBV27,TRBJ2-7,TGTGCCAGCAGTTTATTGGTTGGAGTCGGCGAGCAGTACTTC,CASSLLVGVGEQYF
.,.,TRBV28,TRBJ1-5,TGTGCCAGCAACGCCTGCAGGGGAGGCAATCAGCCCCAGCATTTT,CASNACRGGNQPQHF
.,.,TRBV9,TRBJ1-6,TGTGCCAGCAGCGTTGGGGGGGGCTATAATTCACCCCTCCACTTT,CASSVGGGYNSPLHF
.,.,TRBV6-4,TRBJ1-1,TGTGCCAGCAGAAACAAGAACACTGAAGCTTTCTTT,CASRNKNTEAFF
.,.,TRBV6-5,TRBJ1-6,TGTGCCAGCAGTTCTTCAGAGGATAATTCCCCCCTCCACTTT,CASSSSEDNSPLHF
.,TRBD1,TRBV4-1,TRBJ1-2,TGCGCCAGCAGCCAAGATAAGGGACAGGACCGCTCTAGGGGCTACACCTTC,CASSQDKGQDRSRGYTF
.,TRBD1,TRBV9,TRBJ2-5,TGTGCCAGCAGCGTAGAGCCCAGGGGGCTACGGGAGACCCAGTACTTC,CASSVEPRGLRETQYF
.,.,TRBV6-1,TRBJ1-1,TGTGCCAGCAGTGAAGGGGAGTGGTGGGCTTTCTTT,CASSEGEWWAFF
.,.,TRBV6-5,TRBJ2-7,TGTGCCAGCAGTTACGGTAGGAGGGGTCCCTACGAGCAGTACTTC,CASSYGRRGPYEQYF
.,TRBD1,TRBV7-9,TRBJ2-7,TGTGCCAGCAGCATTATCCGACCCCGGGACAGGCCACCCTACGAGCAGTACTTC,CASSIIRPRDRPPYEQYF
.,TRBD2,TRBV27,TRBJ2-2,TGTGCCAGCAGTCCCACGGGGGGAATAACCGGGGAGCTGTTTTTT,CASSPTGGITGELFF
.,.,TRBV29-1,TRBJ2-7,TGCAGCGTTGGAGGTAGATTAGGCTACGAGCAGTACTTC,CSVGGRLGYEQYF
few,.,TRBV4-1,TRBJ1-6,TGCGCCAGCAGCCAAGGTGGCAGTAATAATTCCCCCCTCCACTTT,CASSQGGSNNSPLHF
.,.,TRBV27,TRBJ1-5,TGTGCCAGCAGTTTTTCGGGTAGCAATCAGCCCCAGCATTTT,CASSFSGSNQPQHF
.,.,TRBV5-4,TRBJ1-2,TGTGCCAGCAGCGATGGGGGGGGGCGAGGATATGGCTACACCTTC,CASSDGGGRGYGYTF
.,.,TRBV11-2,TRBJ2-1,TGTGCCAGCAGCTTAAAAGCCAGTCAGGGCACATACAATGAGCAGTTCTTC,CASSLKASQGTYNEQFF
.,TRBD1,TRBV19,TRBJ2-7,TGTGCCAGTAGTCCCGGACCGGGACAGCCCTCCTACGAGCAGTACTTC,CASSPGPGQPSYEQYF
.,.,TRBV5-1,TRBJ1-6,TGCGCCAGCAGCTTGGTGTTACCAGGAACCTATAATTCACCCCTCCACTTT,CASSLVLPGTYNSPLHF
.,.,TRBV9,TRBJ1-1,TGTGCCAGCAGCGTAGGATGGGGACTGGAAGCTGAAGCTTTCTTT,CASSVGWGLEAEAFF
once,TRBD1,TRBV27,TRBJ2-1,TGTGCCAGCAGTTTATCGGCCGGGACAGGGGACTACAATGAGCAGTTCTTC,CASSLSAGTGDYNEQFF